The clone carrying this T cell receptor beta chain has more than one count but fewer than ten. The antigen is not known. Treatment specified: approximately nine-day PBMC culture with coronavirus spike peptide pools or control peptides (ViraFEST assay). The sample belongs to a study of vaccination and CD4 T cells after COVID-19. This CDR3 has 14 amino acids. J lost 2 bases, V lost 3 bases, and 2 bases had no gene match. The V gene's germline CDR1 is KGHDR and CDR2 SFDVKD. With the Oncomine TCR Beta short-read assay, DNA from cultured CD4+ T cells was sequenced. TCRdb redid the calling of the PCR reads with MiXCR, one entry per CDR3 protein. This sample has about 14,000 distinct CDR3 sequences; roughly 27% occur once, and the top ten carry roughly 18%.

The receptor was isolated from a human donor with COVID-19. The chain combines TRBV24-1 with TRBJ2-5; 7 positions match TRBD1. The sequenced sample was cultured CD4+ T cells from blood. The CDR3 protein is CATSDGTAQETQYF. CDR3 nucleotide sequence: TGTGCCACCAGTGATGGGACAGCACAAGAGACCCAGTACTTC.